One and the same sample provided the 20 T cell receptor beta chains below, sequenced in a study of cytomegalovirus exposure and HLA in healthy donors. Primers included in the PCR were 60 Vbeta and 13 Jbeta primers. The data were produced by immunoSEQ multiplex PCR, yet TCRdb's version contains in-frame clones alone and is incomplete. The table records tens of thousands of clones, roughly four fifths of them present only once. Sequenced sample: PBMCs. The origin of the receptors is a young woman in good health and CMV-seronegative.

The chain employs TRBV7-9 and TRBJ1-4; TRBD1 matches at 11 bases. The CDR3 spans 15 residues. The germline CDR1 and CDR2 sequences are SEHNR and FQNEAQ (reference sequence). J gave up 7 bases and V 7 bases, and 8 bases lay outside the gene matches. CDR3 nucleotide sequence: TGTGCCAGCACTCCCGGACAGGGGGCAGGTGAAAAACTGTTTTTT. Its protein is CASTPGQGAGEKLFF.

This CDR3 reads CASSLWVRVAEQYF. In DNA, the CDR3 is TGTGCCAGCAGTCTTTGGGTCAGGGTCGCCGAGCAGTACTTC. The genes are TRBV28 and TRBJ2-7, with TRBD1 as a possible D gene (5 bases). V dropped 5 bases and J dropped 6 bases, with 17 bases sitting between them. CDR3 length: 14 residues. Germline V gene sequence: CDR1 MDHEN, CDR2 SYDVKM.

This clone was observed a single time. The genes are TRBV13 and TRBJ2-7, with 10 bases fitting TRBD1. This CDR3 is built from 14 residues. CDR1 and CDR2 (germline): PRHDT, FYEKMQ (reference sequence). Trimming cost V 4 bases and J 2 bases; bases outside gene matches: 2. CDR3 in DNA: TGTGCCAGCAGCTGGGGGACAGGGGCCTACGAGCAGTACTTC. Translation: CASSWGTGAYEQYF. Full variable domain (missing parts from reference TRBV13 and TRBJ2-7): AAGVIQSPRHLIKEKRETATLKCYPIPRHDTVYWYQQGPGQDPQFLISFYEKMQSDKGSIPDRFSAQQFSDYHSELNMSSLELGDSALYFCASSWGTGAYEQYFGPGTRLTVT.

The V and J genes are TRBV27 and TRBJ1-1; 8 bases match TRBD1. There are 14 residues in the CDR3. Losses at the gene ends were 6 bases for V and 1 base for J; bases not matched to a gene: 4. Germline CDR1 is MNHEY and CDR2 is SMNVEV (reference sequence). The CDR3 region is CASRVDRGNTEAFF. The CDR3, as DNA: TGTGCCAGCAGGGTCGACAGGGGGAACACTGAAGCTTTCTTT.

The chain is built from TRBV4-2 and TRBJ2-3; possibly TRBD2 for D (5 bases). V lost 1 base and J lost 7, with 9 bases in between. The CDR3 covers 13 residues. Germline values: CDR1 LGHNA, CDR2 YNFKEQ. The CDR3 DNA reads TGTGCCAGCAGCCAAGGAGCGGAGAATACGCAGTATTTT. Amino acids: CASSQGAENTQYF.

The chain joins TRBV9 to TRBJ1-3; 11 bases match TRBD1. Losses at the gene ends were 4 bases for V and 0 bases for J; bases not matched to a gene: 6. The CDR3 is 17 amino acids. Germline-derived CDR1 and CDR2 are SGDLS and YYNGEE. CDR3 DNA sequence: TGTGCCAGCAGCCCCGGACAGGGGGCCAGCTCTGGAAACACCATATATTTT. This gives the protein CASSPGQGASSGNTIYF.

This clone was detected once. The chain couples TRBV9 to TRBJ2-1; D not resolved. This CDR3 comprises 13 residues. The germline V gene has CDR1 SGDLS and CDR2 YYNGEE. V dropped 0 bases and J dropped 9 bases, with 10 bases sitting between them. DNA for the CDR3: TGTGCCAGCAGCGTAGTGGTTGGAGCTGAGCAGTTCTTC. As protein: CASSVVVGAEQFF.

This clone appeared a single time. The V call is TRBV7-9, the J call TRBJ2-7; maybe TRBD2 (6 bases). CDR3 length: 14 residues. The V gene's germline CDR1 is SEHNR and CDR2 FQNEAQ (reference sequence). Trimming pared 1 base from V and 3 bases from J, leaving 10 bases between. In DNA form, the CDR3 reads TGTGCCAGCAGCTTAGGGGGACTGGGCTACGAGCAGTACTTC. Translation gives CASSLGGLGYEQYF.

V is TRBV9 and J is TRBJ2-3; D is undetermined. The CDR3 has 13 residues. The germline V gene encodes CDR1 SGDLS and CDR2 YYNGEE. Between the trimmed V and J ends, which lost 0 bases and 3 bases, there was a span of 5 bases. The CDR3 sequence: CASSVGATDTQYF. The DNA for the CDR3 is TGTGCCAGCAGCGTAGGAGCGACAGATACGCAGTATTTT.

This clone has only a few counts. The chain carries TRBV7-2 and TRBJ2-7; 8 positions agree with TRBD1. Germline lookup yields CDR1 SGHTA and CDR2 FQGNSA. The CDR3 runs to 13 residues. V trimming: 5 bases; J trimming: 4 bases; junction bases outside the gene matches: 4. For the CDR3, the DNA is TGTGCCAGCAGCCGGGACAGGCTTTACGAGCAGTACTTC. This gives the protein CASSRDRLYEQYF.

The CDR3 region is CASSISGPWQPQHF. The CDR3 region has the DNA TGTGCCAGTAGTATTAGCGGGCCCTGGCAGCCCCAGCATTTT. The chain combines TRBV19 with TRBJ1-5; D is unclear. This CDR3 has 14 residues. V lost 3 bases to trimming and J lost 7 bases, with 13 bases between them. Germline CDR1 LNHDA, CDR2 SQIVND (reference sequence).

This clone was observed a few times. The chain couples TRBV9 to TRBJ1-4, with TRBD1 matching over 7 bases. The V gene end was trimmed by 4 bases and the J gene end by 3 bases; junction bases not matched to a gene: 12. The CDR3 covers 17 residues. Looked up from germline, CDR1 is SGDLS and CDR2 is YYNGEE. This CDR3 is CASSRAAGGLANEKLFF. The CDR3 bases are TGTGCCAGCAGCAGAGCCGCAGGGGGATTAGCTAATGAAAAACTGTTTTTT.

This clone turned up a few times. The V call is TRBV10-3, the J call TRBJ1-2; the D is unclear. Germline V CDR1 and CDR2: ENHRY, SYGVKD. CDR3 length: 13 amino acids. With 6 bases removed from V and 4 bases from J, the gap between germline ends came to 12 bases. As DNA, the CDR3 is TGTGCCATCAGCCCCGGAGTCCCCTATGGCTACACCTTC. This encodes CAISPGVPYGYTF.

V usage is TRBV7-9 and J usage is TRBJ1-4; maybe TRBD1 (5 bases). Per the germline V gene, CDR1 is SEHNR and CDR2 is FQNEAQ (reference sequence). The CDR3 is made up of 17 amino acids. CDR3 in amino acids: CSTGNRGGTATNEKLFF. The DNA for the CDR3 is TGTTCCACAGGAAACCGTGGAGGAACAGCAACTAATGAAAAACTGTTTTTT.

The rearrangement links TRBV6-1 to TRBJ1-1; 8 bases are a match to TRBD1. Germline CDR1 MNHNS, CDR2 SASEGT. V trimming: 5 bases; J trimming: 4 bases; junction bases outside the gene matches: 3. This CDR3 has 13 amino acids. Here the CDR3 reads CASSQDRGTEAFF. Here the CDR3 DNA reads TGTGCCAGCAGTCAAGACAGGGGCACTGAAGCTTTCTTT.

The rearrangement links TRBV11-2 to TRBJ1-4; a weak D match, TRBD1 (6 bases). Looked up from germline, CDR1 is SGHAT and CDR2 is FQNNGV. This CDR3 contains 16 residues. Trimming took 4 bases from V and 4 from J, leaving 16 bases between them. The CDR3 sequence is CASSSTRTDINEKLFF. The CDR3 nucleotides read TGTGCCAGCAGCTCAACGAGGACAGATATTAATGAAAAACTGTTTTTT.

The chain recombines TRBV4-1 with TRBJ2-3; a weak D match, TRBD2 (5 bases). The germline V gene has CDR1 MGHRA and CDR2 YSYEKL. Deletions cut 0 bases from V and 2 bases from J, with 9 bases between. This CDR3 contains 15 residues. CDR3 amino acids: CASSQDGSDTDTQYF. CDR3 coding DNA: TGCGCCAGCAGCCAAGATGGTAGCGACACAGATACGCAGTATTTT.

J is TRBJ1-5 and V is TRBV6-1, with a possible D match to TRBD1 (5 bases). The CDR3 is 14 amino acids. Germline CDR1 MNHNS, CDR2 SASEGT. V lost 6 bases, J lost 1 base, and 10 bases lay in between. CDR3 region: CASSVRVSNQPQHF. In DNA, the CDR3 is TGTGCCAGCAGCGTCAGGGTAAGCAATCAGCCCCAGCATTTT.

CDR3 in amino acids: CASSDRDRTTDTQYF. In nucleotides, the CDR3 is TGTGCCAGCAGCGACCGGGACAGAACCACAGATACGCAGTATTTT. The rearrangement joins TRBV9 to TRBJ2-3; TRBD1 agrees at 7 bases. Losses at the gene ends were 3 bases for V and 2 bases for J; bases not matched to a gene: 6. The CDR3 is 15 amino acids. Germline assignment: CDR1 SGDLS and CDR2 YYNGEE.

CDR3: CASSFLDSREKLFF. As DNA, the CDR3 is TGTGCCAGCAGCTTTTTGGACAGTCGGGAAAAACTGTTTTTT. The chain joins TRBV6-1 to TRBJ1-4; TRBD1 might be the D (6 bases). Per the germline V gene, CDR1 is MNHNS and CDR2 is SASEGT. Trimming removed 6 bases at V and 8 bases at J, with 16 bases between. The CDR3 loop spans 14 amino acids.